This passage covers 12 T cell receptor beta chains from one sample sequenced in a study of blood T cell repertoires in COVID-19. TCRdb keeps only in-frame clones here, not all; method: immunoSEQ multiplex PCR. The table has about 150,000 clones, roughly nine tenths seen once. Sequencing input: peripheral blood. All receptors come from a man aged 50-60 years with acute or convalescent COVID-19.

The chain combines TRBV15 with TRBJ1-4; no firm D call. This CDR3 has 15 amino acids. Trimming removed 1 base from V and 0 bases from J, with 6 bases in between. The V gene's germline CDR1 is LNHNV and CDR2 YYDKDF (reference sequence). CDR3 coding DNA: TGTGCCACCAGCAGAGGGGGAGCAACTAATGAAAAACTGTTTTTT. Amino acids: CATSRGGATNEKLFF.

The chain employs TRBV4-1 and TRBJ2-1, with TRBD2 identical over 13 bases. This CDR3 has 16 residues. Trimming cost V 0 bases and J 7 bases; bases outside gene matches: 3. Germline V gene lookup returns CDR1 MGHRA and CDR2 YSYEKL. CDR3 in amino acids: CASSQDPGLAGNEQFF. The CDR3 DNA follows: TGCGCCAGCAGCCAAGATCCGGGACTAGCGGGAAATGAGCAGTTCTTC.

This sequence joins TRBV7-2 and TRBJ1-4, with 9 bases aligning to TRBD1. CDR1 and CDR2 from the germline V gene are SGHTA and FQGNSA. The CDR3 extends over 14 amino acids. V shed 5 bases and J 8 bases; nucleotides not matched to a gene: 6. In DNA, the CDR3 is TGTGCCAGCAGCCCGGGACAGGGTGGGGAAAAACTGTTTTTT. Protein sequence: CASSPGQGGEKLFF. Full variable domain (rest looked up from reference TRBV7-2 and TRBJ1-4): GAGVSQSPSNKVTEKGKDVELRCDPISGHTALYWYRQSLGQGLEFLIYFQGNSAPDKSGLPSDRFSAERTGGSVSTLTIQRTQQEDSAVYLCASSPGQGGEKLFFGSGTQLSVL.

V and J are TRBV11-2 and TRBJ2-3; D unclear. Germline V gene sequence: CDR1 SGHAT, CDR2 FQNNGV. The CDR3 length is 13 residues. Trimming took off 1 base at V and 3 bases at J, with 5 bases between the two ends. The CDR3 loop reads CASSLVRTDTQYF. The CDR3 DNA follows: TGTGCCAGCAGCTTAGTGAGGACAGATACGCAGTATTTT. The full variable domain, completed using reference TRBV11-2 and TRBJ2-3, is EAGVAQSPRYKIIEKRQSVAFWCNPISGHATLYWYQQILGQGPKLLIQFQNNGVVDDSQLPKDRFSAERLKGVDSTLKIQPAKLEDSAVYLCASSLVRTDTQYFGPGTRLTVL.

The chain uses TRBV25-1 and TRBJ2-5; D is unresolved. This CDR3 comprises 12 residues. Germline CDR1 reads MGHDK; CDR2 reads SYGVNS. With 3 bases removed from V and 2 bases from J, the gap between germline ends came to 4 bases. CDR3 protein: CASSDIQETQYF. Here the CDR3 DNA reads TGTGCCAGCAGTGATATTCAAGAGACCCAGTACTTC.

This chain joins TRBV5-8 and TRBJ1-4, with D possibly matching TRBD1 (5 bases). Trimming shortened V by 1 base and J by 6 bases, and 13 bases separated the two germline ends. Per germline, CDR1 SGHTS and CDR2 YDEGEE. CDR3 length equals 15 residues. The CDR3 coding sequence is TGTGCCAGCAGCTTGAAGGGGCACCGGGATGAAAAACTGTTTTTT. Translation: CASSLKGHRDEKLFF. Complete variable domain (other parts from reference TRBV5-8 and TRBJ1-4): EAGVTQSPTHLIKTRGQQATLRCSPISGHTSVYWYQQALGLGLQFLLWYDEGEERNRGNFPPRFSGRQFPNYSSELNVNALELEDSALYLCASSLKGHRDEKLFFGSGTQLSVL.

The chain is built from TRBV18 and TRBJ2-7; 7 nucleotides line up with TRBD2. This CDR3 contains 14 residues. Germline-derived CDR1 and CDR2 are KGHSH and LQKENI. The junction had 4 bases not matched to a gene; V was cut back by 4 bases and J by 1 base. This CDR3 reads CASSLSGGSYEQYF. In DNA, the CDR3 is TGTGCCAGCTCACTTTCGGGGGGTTCCTACGAGCAGTACTTC.

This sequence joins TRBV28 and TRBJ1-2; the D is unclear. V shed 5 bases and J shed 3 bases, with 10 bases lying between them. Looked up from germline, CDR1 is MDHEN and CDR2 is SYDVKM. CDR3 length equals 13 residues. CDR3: CASSPGGYYGYTF. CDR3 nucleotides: TGTGCCAGCAGTCCAGGAGGGTACTATGGCTACACCTTC.

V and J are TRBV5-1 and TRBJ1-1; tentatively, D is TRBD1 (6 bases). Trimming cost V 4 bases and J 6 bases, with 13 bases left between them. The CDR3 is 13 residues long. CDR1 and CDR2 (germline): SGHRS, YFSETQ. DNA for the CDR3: TGCGCCAGCAGCGAAACAGGGTTCGCTGAAGCTTTCTTT. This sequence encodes CASSETGFAEAFF.

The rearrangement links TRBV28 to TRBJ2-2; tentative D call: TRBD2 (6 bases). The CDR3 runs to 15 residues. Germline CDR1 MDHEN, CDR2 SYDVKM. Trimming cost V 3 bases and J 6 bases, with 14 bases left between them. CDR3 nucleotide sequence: TGTGCCAGCAGTTTCTTGCGGGGAGGCGCCGGGGAGCTGTTTTTT. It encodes CASSFLRGGAGELFF.

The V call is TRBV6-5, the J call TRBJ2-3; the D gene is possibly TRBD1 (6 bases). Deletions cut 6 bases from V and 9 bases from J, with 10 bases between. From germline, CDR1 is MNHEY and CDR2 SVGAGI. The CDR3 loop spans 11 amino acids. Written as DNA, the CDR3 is TGTGCCAGCAGGAGGCAGGGGACGCAGTATTTT. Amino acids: CASRRQGTQYF.

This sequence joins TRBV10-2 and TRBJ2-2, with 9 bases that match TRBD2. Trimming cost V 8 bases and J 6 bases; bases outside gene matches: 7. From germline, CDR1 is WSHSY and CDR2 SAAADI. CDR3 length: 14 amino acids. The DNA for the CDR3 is TGCGCCAGCGGCCTAGCGGGAATCGCCGGGGAGCTGTTTTTT. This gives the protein CASGLAGIAGELFF.